This passage covers 29 T cell receptor beta chains from one sample sequenced in a study of cytomegalovirus exposure and HLA in healthy donors. The primer mix had 60 Vbeta and 13 Jbeta primers. Sequencing was performed with immunoSEQ multiplex PCR; in TCRdb, only in-frame clones are kept and a portion is missing. Among 120,000 or so clones, over 65% were seen once, and the ten largest hold around an eighth. Sequenced input: PBMCs. The receptors were gathered from a man aged 25-45 years in good health and CMV-seropositive.

This CDR3 reads CASRGLAGGLSSYNEQFF. The CDR3, as DNA: TGTGCCAGCAGAGGACTAGCGGGGGGCTTGAGCTCCTACAATGAGCAGTTCTTC. V gene TRBV5-8 combines with J gene TRBJ2-1; 14 nucleotides line up with TRBD2. Trimming removed 5 bases from V and 0 bases from J; junction bases left unmatched: 7. The length of the CDR3 is 18 residues. The germline gives CDR1 SGHTS, CDR2 YDEGEE.

This sequence joins TRBV7-6 and TRBJ2-5, with 8 positions matching TRBD1. Germline trimming cut 4 bases from V and 2 bases from J; bases unmatched to any gene: 6. From germline, CDR1 is SGHVS and CDR2 FNYEAQ. The CDR3 contains 15 residues. CDR3 sequence (DNA): TGTGCCAGCAGCTCTTACAGGGGGGCTCAAGAGACCCAGTACTTC. Translation: CASSSYRGAQETQYF.

This clone was seen only a few times. This rearrangement joins TRBV19 to TRBJ2-1; D may be TRBD2 (6 bases). Trimming took off 0 bases at V and 7 bases at J, with 16 bases between the two ends. The length of the CDR3 is 16 residues. The germline CDR1 and CDR2 sequences are LNHDA and SQIVND (reference sequence). The CDR3 nucleotides are TGTGCCAGTAGTATAGATTTTAGAGGGACTTTTAATGAGCAGTTCTTC. This gives the protein CASSIDFRGTFNEQFF.

The rearrangement links TRBV4-1 to TRBJ1-1, with 9 bases aligning to TRBD1. Trimming cost V 4 bases and J 2 bases; bases outside gene matches: 11. The CDR3 is 17 residues long. Germline CDR1 and CDR2: MGHRA and YSYEKL. CDR3 nucleotides: TGCGCCAGCAGCCCAGGCCCGAAGGACAGGGGCAACACTGAAGCTTTCTTT. It is translated as CASSPGPKDRGNTEAFF.

The chain uses TRBV30 and TRBJ2-5; D unclear. Germline assignment: CDR1 GTSNPN and CDR2 SVGIG (reference sequence). The CDR3 extends over 14 amino acids. With 1 base removed from V and 5 bases from J, the gap between germline ends came to 14 bases. The CDR3 DNA follows: TGTGCCTGGAGTGCCACCAGGATCTTGGAGACCCAGTACTTC. Translation: CAWSATRILETQYF.

The rearrangement uses TRBV30 and TRBJ1-4; 8 nucleotides align to TRBD1. From germline, CDR1 is GTSNPN and CDR2 SVGIG (reference sequence). CDR3 size: 14 residues. With 2 bases clipped from V and 8 bases from J, the junction kept 7 bases outside the gene matches. The CDR3, as DNA: TGTGCCTGGAGTCGGGGACAGGCGATAGAAAAACTGTTTTTT. Protein: CAWSRGQAIEKLFF.

V is TRBV29-1 and J is TRBJ2-1; 10 bases line up with TRBD2. Germline V gene sequence: CDR1 SQVTM, CDR2 ANQGSEA. The CDR3 is 13 amino acids. The V segment lost 8 bases and the J segment 8 bases; nucleotides outside the gene matches: 9. The CDR3 loop is CSTSGGAWDEQFF. DNA of the CDR3: TGCAGCACAAGCGGGGGGGCCTGGGATGAGCAGTTCTTC.

The V gene is TRBV19, the J gene TRBJ2-7, with 8 nucleotides matching TRBD1. Germline CDR1 and CDR2: LNHDA and SQIVND (reference sequence). The CDR3 contains 17 residues. Trimming removed 6 bases from V and 2 bases from J; junction bases left unmatched: 15. The CDR3 reads CASSYLGGTGPTYEQYF. CDR3 coding DNA: TGTGCCAGTAGCTACCTAGGGGGGACAGGCCCTACCTACGAGCAGTACTTC.

Here the CDR3 reads CSVETGERGLSTDTQYF. As DNA, the CDR3 is TGCAGCGTTGAAACGGGGGAGAGGGGACTTAGCACAGATACGCAGTATTTT. The chain links TRBV29-1 to TRBJ2-3; possible D gene TRBD2, 6 bases. The CDR3 length is 17 residues. V dropped 2 bases and J dropped 0 bases, with 18 bases sitting between them. Germline V lookup: CDR1 SQVTM, CDR2 ANQGSEA.

This clone has only one observation. The chain links TRBV7-9 to TRBJ2-5; TRBD2 might be the D (5 bases). The J call is in doubt because the DNA end fits TRBJ2-7 better. Germline V gives CDR1 SEHNR, CDR2 FQNEAQ (reference sequence). The CDR3 runs 15 residues. The chain's CDR3 is CASSLPLGGAYEQYF. The CDR3 coding sequence is TGTGCCAGCAGCTTACCCCTCGGAGGTGCCTACGAGCAGTACTTC.

V usage is TRBV7-2 and J usage is TRBJ1-6, with 7 bases that match TRBD1. V shed 7 bases, J shed 12 bases, and the junction held 9 bases outside the gene matches. The CDR3 loop spans 13 amino acids. Germline V gene data show CDR1 as SGHTA and CDR2 as FQGNSA. This CDR3 reads CASTTQGPQPLHF. The DNA of the CDR3 is TGTGCCAGCACCACACAGGGGCCACAACCCCTCCACTTT. The complete variable domain, with remaining parts taken from reference TRBV7-2 and TRBJ1-6, reads GAGVSQSPSNKVTEKGKDVELRCDPISGHTALYWYRQSLGQGLEFLIYFQGNSAPDKSGLPSDRFSAERTGGSVSTLTIQRTQQEDSAVYLCASTTQGPQPLHFGNGTRLTVT.

This clone has just one count. The V gene is TRBV7-2, the J gene TRBJ2-7; 8 bases line up with TRBD1. This CDR3 is built from 14 residues. J gave up 5 bases and V 5 bases, and 8 bases lay outside the gene matches. Germline V gene lookup returns CDR1 SGHTA and CDR2 FQGNSA. CDR3 nucleotide sequence: TGTGCCAGCAGCCAGTTCAGGGGGCCTGACGAGCAGTACTTC. It codes for CASSQFRGPDEQYF.

Here the CDR3 DNA reads TGTGCCAGCAGACAGCCGGGACAGGGCGACTACGAGCAGTACTTC. This gives the protein CASRQPGQGDYEQYF. The genes are TRBV6-1 and TRBJ2-7; 9 positions match TRBD1. Germline V gene lookup returns CDR1 MNHNS and CDR2 SASEGT. The CDR3 runs to 15 residues. The junction had 9 bases not matched to a gene; V was cut back by 6 bases and J by 3 bases.

The sample holds a few counts of this clone. This rearrangement joins TRBV11-1 to TRBJ1-1, with 7 bases that match TRBD1. Germline-derived CDR1 and CDR2 are SGHAT and FQDESV (reference sequence). Losses at the gene ends were 5 bases for V and 1 base for J; bases not matched to a gene: 13. The length of the CDR3 is 17 residues. CDR3 bases: TGTGCCAGCAGCCTGGATGGGACAGCCGCCGGGAACACTGAAGCTTTCTTT. This codes for CASSLDGTAAGNTEAFF.

This chain joins TRBV27 and TRBJ2-3; 14 bases map to TRBD2. This CDR3 comprises 15 residues. V lost 5 bases, J lost 4 bases, and 2 bases stayed unmatched. Per germline, CDR1 MNHEY and CDR2 SMNVEV (reference sequence). The CDR3 DNA reads TGTGCCAGCAGTCCGGGACTAGCGGGGGCAGATACGCAGTATTTT. It translates to CASSPGLAGADTQYF.

The genes are TRBV5-1 and TRBJ2-7, with 7 bases lining up with TRBD2. CDR3 length: 13 amino acids. Germline V CDR1 and CDR2: SGHRS, YFSETQ. J was trimmed by 3 bases and V by 3 bases; bases with no gene match: 3. In nucleotides, the CDR3 is TGCGCCAGCAGCTCCGGACTAGTCTACGAGCAGTACTTC. Residues: CASSSGLVYEQYF.

J is TRBJ2-3 and V is TRBV7-3; possibly TRBD2 for D (6 bases). This CDR3 comprises 16 residues. Germline values: CDR1 SGHTA, CDR2 FQGTGA. V was pared by 0 bases and J by 4 bases, with 14 bases between. CDR3 DNA sequence: TGTGCCAGCAGCTTAACCGGCCGGGGGAACGCAGATACGCAGTATTTT. It codes for CASSLTGRGNADTQYF.

V is TRBV7-2 and J is TRBJ2-7, with TRBD2 as a possible D gene (6 bases). The CDR3 consists of 14 residues. Looked up from germline, CDR1 is SGHTA and CDR2 is FQGNSA. V dropped 3 bases and J dropped 2 bases, with 11 bases sitting between them. The CDR3 region is CASSLGDLAYEQYF. Here the CDR3 DNA reads TGTGCCAGCAGCTTGGGGGACTTGGCCTACGAGCAGTACTTC.

The chain employs TRBV15 and TRBJ1-6; D remains ambiguous. The CDR3 consists of 16 residues. Germline-derived CDR1 and CDR2 are LNHNV and YYDKDF (reference sequence). The V and J ends lost 3 bases and 2 bases respectively, with 11 bases between them. CDR3 loop: CATSSRSAAYNSPLHF. In DNA, the CDR3 is TGTGCCACCAGCAGTCGGTCCGCGGCCTATAATTCACCCCTCCACTTT.

This rearrangement joins TRBV27 to TRBJ2-5, with 13 positions matching TRBD2. V shed 5 bases, J shed 4 bases, and the junction held 7 bases outside the gene matches. This CDR3 has 16 amino acids. CDR1 is MNHEY and CDR2 is SMNVEV in the germline V gene (reference sequence). The CDR3 loop reads CASSTSGGGPVETQYF. The CDR3 DNA sequence: TGTGCCAGCAGTACTAGCGGGGGGGGGCCGGTAGAGACCCAGTACTTC.

V gene TRBV29-1 combines with J gene TRBJ2-5; possibly TRBD1 for D (6 bases). The CDR3 is 14 residues long. Trimming removed 6 bases from V and 2 bases from J, with 16 bases in between. The germline CDR1 and CDR2 sequences are SQVTM and ANQGSEA. The CDR3 sequence: CSVHDRMIQETQYF. Written as DNA, the CDR3 is TGCAGCGTCCATGACAGGATGATTCAAGAGACCCAGTACTTC.

This chain connects TRBV7-6 to TRBJ1-1; TRBD1 might be the D (5 bases). This CDR3 is built from 15 residues. Deletions cut 2 bases from V and 0 bases from J, with 10 bases between. CDR1 SGHVS and CDR2 FNYEAQ come from the germline V gene. The CDR3 DNA reads TGTGCCAGCAGCTTAATGGGACTGATGAACACTGAAGCTTTCTTT. Amino acid sequence: CASSLMGLMNTEAFF.

This clone was seen only a few times. The rearrangement joins TRBV6-5 to TRBJ1-2, with D possibly being TRBD1 (5 bases). Deletions cut 7 bases from V and 4 bases from J, with 16 bases between. Germline CDR1 is MNHEY and CDR2 is SVGAGI. This CDR3 spans 14 amino acids. CDR3 loop: CASTPNAGLYGYTF. The CDR3 nucleotides read TGTGCCAGCACTCCCAACGCGGGGCTCTATGGCTACACCTTC.

The chain is built from TRBV7-9 and TRBJ2-5; D uncertain. Looked up from germline, CDR1 is SEHNR and CDR2 is FQNEAQ (reference sequence). The CDR3 runs 12 residues. V lost 5 bases and J lost 1, with 5 bases in between. The CDR3 here is CASSPFQETQYF. The CDR3 bases are TGTGCCAGCAGCCCCTTCCAAGAGACCCAGTACTTC.

The CDR3 region is CASTRYLGTGGTDTQYF. The CDR3 nucleotides read TGTGCCAGCACCCGGTACTTGGGGACAGGGGGGACAGATACGCAGTATTTT. V and J are TRBV11-2 and TRBJ2-3; 11 bases line up with TRBD1. Germline loops: CDR1 SGHAT, CDR2 FQNNGV. V shed 7 bases, J shed 3 bases, and the junction held 12 bases outside the gene matches. There are 17 residues in the CDR3.

V is TRBV6-5 and J is TRBJ2-5; 12 bases line up with TRBD2. Matching the DNA end better, TRBJ2-7 makes the J call doubtful. Germline CDR1 is MNHEY and CDR2 is SVGAGI. This CDR3 is 15 amino acids long. The CDR3 DNA reads TGTGCCAGCAGTCACCGACTAGCGGGGGCCTACGAGCAGTACTTC. Protein product: CASSHRLAGAYEQYF.

This chain joins TRBV30 and TRBJ2-1; 10 nucleotides agree with TRBD2. This CDR3 comprises 15 residues. V shed 1 base, J shed 5 bases, and the junction held 5 bases outside the gene matches. From germline, CDR1 is GTSNPN and CDR2 SVGIG (reference sequence). The DNA for the CDR3 is TGTGCCTGGAGTGGACAGGGACTAGCGAACAATGAGCAGTTCTTC. Residues: CAWSGQGLANNEQFF.

The rearrangement joins TRBV7-9 to TRBJ2-7, with D perhaps matching TRBD1 (6 bases). Germline assignment: CDR1 SEHNR and CDR2 FQNEAQ (reference sequence). This CDR3 is 14 amino acids long. V was shortened by 1 base and J by 0 bases, with 7 bases between the two germline ends. CDR3 DNA: TGTGCCAGCAGCTTAGGAGGGGGCTCCTACGAGCAGTACTTC. Protein sequence: CASSLGGGSYEQYF.

V is TRBV28 and J is TRBJ2-1; 8 nucleotides agree with TRBD2. The length of the CDR3 is 14 residues. The trim removed 5 bases at V and 9 bases at J, leaving 9 bases unmatched. The germline V gene has CDR1 MDHEN and CDR2 SYDVKM. CDR3 DNA: TGTGCCAGCAGTCGCAGGCGGGGGGCAGGTGAGCAGTTCTTC. Its protein product is CASSRRRGAGEQFF.